The 20 T cell receptor beta chains reported below all come from one sample, sequenced in a study of blood T cell repertoires in COVID-19 (dated by TCRdb to 2018 to 2020). The method was the immunoSEQ multiplex PCR assay. TCRdb provides this immuneACCESS table in a form limited to in-frame rearrangements. Some clones are lacking; in checked studies, under half of them reflect an unresolved V gene, and why the rest are absent is not known. Within this sample are 45,000 to 55,000 clones, with roughly 84% of them counted one time only. The ten largest clonotypes hold roughly 1.6% of the sample. Sample: peripheral blood. The source is a man aged 50 or older with acute or convalescent COVID-19.

The V call is TRBV7-2, the J call TRBJ2-4, with D possibly matching TRBD1 (6 bases). V shed 0 bases and J shed 0 bases, with 6 bases lying between them. This CDR3 spans 15 amino acids. Germline assignment: CDR1 SGHTA and CDR2 FQGNSA. Here the CDR3 reads CASSLAGAAKNIQYF. DNA for the CDR3: TGTGCCAGCAGCTTAGCGGGGGCAGCCAAAAACATTCAGTACTTC.

The V and J genes are TRBV19 and TRBJ1-5; D unclear. The germline V gene encodes CDR1 LNHDA and CDR2 SQIVND (reference sequence). The CDR3 has 12 residues. V was clipped by 1 base and J by 9 bases, with 7 bases between them. Written as DNA, the CDR3 is TGTGCCAGTAGTATAGGACGCGGGCCCCAGCATTTT. Protein product: CASSIGRGPQHF.

This clone was counted a few times. The CDR3 DNA sequence: TGTGCCAGCAGCGGCGGTACCGGGACAGGGGTCTACGAGCAGTACTTC. Translating gives CASSGGTGTGVYEQYF. The rearrangement joins TRBV9 to TRBJ2-7, with TRBD1 matching over 10 bases. Trimming at V came to 3 bases and at J to 3 bases, leaving 9 bases not matched to a gene. The CDR3 length is 16 residues. Germline CDR1 is SGDLS and CDR2 is YYNGEE.

The chain recombines TRBV13 with TRBJ2-1, with 7 nucleotides matching TRBD2. Per germline, CDR1 PRHDT and CDR2 FYEKMQ (reference sequence). Trimming removed 5 bases from V and 7 bases from J; junction bases left unmatched: 17. CDR3 length: 17 amino acids. As DNA, the CDR3 is TGTGCCAGCAGCGTAACGGGTCGGACTAGAGGTATGAATGAGCAGTTCTTC. Translated, it gives CASSVTGRTRGMNEQFF.

The chain uses TRBV7-9 and TRBJ1-1, with D perhaps matching TRBD1 (5 bases). The CDR3 is 13 amino acids. Germline V CDR1 and CDR2: SEHNR, FQNEAQ (reference sequence). V gave up 3 bases and J gave up 5 bases, with 10 bases separating them. CDR3 DNA sequence: TGTGCCAGCAGCTTGTCAGGGAGGACTGAAGCTTTCTTT. Residues: CASSLSGRTEAFF.

The chain's CDR3 is CASRQGNGYTF. The CDR3 coding sequence is TGTGCCAGCAGACAGGGGAATGGCTACACCTTC. This chain connects TRBV19 to TRBJ1-2; 8 nucleotides align to TRBD1. The ends lost 9 bases at V and 6 bases at J; junction bases unmatched: 3. Germline V lookup: CDR1 LNHDA, CDR2 SQIVND (reference sequence). The CDR3 is 11 residues long.

The chain recombines TRBV7-2 with TRBJ2-3; D is possibly TRBD1 (6 bases). CDR3 length: 14 amino acids. Trimming pared 1 base from V and 6 bases from J, leaving 11 bases between. Looked up from germline, CDR1 is SGHTA and CDR2 is FQGNSA. CDR3 nucleotide sequence: TGTGCCAGCAGCTTAGGGCCAGGGGCGGATACGCAGTATTTT. It encodes CASSLGPGADTQYF. Based on the CDR3 plus reference TRBV7-2 and TRBJ2-3, the full variable domain is GAGVSQSPSNKVTEKGKDVELRCDPISGHTALYWYRQSLGQGLEFLIYFQGNSAPDKSGLPSDRFSAERTGGSVSTLTIQRTQQEDSAVYLCASSLGPGADTQYFGPGTRLTVL.

This clone was counted once. V is TRBV4-3 and J is TRBJ2-5; 11 nucleotides line up with TRBD2. Germline V CDR1 and CDR2: LGHNA, YSLEER. With V trimmed by 1 base and J by 5 bases, 9 bases remained unmatched. The CDR3 length is 17 residues. The CDR3 bases are TGCGCCAGCAGCCAAGTCTTGGTAGCGGGAGGGCCGGAGACCCAGTACTTC. Amino acid sequence: CASSQVLVAGGPETQYF.

The V and J genes are TRBV18 and TRBJ2-2; 7 bases fit TRBD1. This CDR3 contains 14 residues. Germline V CDR1 and CDR2: KGHSH, LQKENI. After removal of 6 bases from V and 10 bases from J, the junction contained 11 bases not matched to a gene. The CDR3 nucleotides read TGTGCCAGCTCCCCCGCTTCACAGGGGTCGGAGCTGTTTTTT. This sequence encodes CASSPASQGSELFF.

The table lists this clone with a few counts. The rearrangement joins TRBV28 to TRBJ2-1; D ambiguous. Trimming took 7 bases from V and 3 from J, leaving 16 bases between them. Germline V gene sequence: CDR1 MDHEN, CDR2 SYDVKM. The CDR3 extends over 15 amino acids. The CDR3 loop is CASTSIRVFYNEQFF. In nucleotides, the CDR3 is TGTGCCAGCACCAGTATCCGGGTTTTCTACAATGAGCAGTTCTTC.

V is TRBV24-1 and J is TRBJ1-6; tentative D call: TRBD1 (5 bases). CDR1 is KGHDR, CDR2 SFDVKD, per germline. V lost 9 bases and J lost 7, with 15 bases in between. The CDR3 has 14 residues. CDR3 bases: TGTGCCACCTGCGGGGCTCGAGGGAATTCACCCCTCCACTTT. Its translation is CATCGARGNSPLHF.

This rearrangement joins TRBV7-2 to TRBJ1-2; a weak D match, TRBD1 (6 bases). V gave up 1 base and J gave up 6 bases, with 9 bases separating them. This CDR3 has 13 residues. Germline loops: CDR1 SGHTA, CDR2 FQGNSA. CDR3 in amino acids: CASSLGQVNGYTF. DNA for the CDR3: TGTGCCAGCAGCTTAGGACAGGTGAATGGCTACACCTTC.

The chain joins TRBV7-2 to TRBJ1-1, with D perhaps TRBD1 (5 bases). Germline assignment: CDR1 SGHTA and CDR2 FQGNSA. V was shortened by 6 bases and J by 0 bases, with 20 bases between the two germline ends. CDR3 length: 17 amino acids. DNA of the CDR3: TGTGCCAGCAGTGAAGGGCCGGGACTGAAGTTGAACACTGAAGCTTTCTTT. This encodes CASSEGPGLKLNTEAFF.

The chain has TRBV6-2 or TRBV6-3 and TRBJ2-5; 12 bases are a match to TRBD2. The CDR3 loop spans 15 amino acids. V gave up 5 bases and J gave up 2 bases; unmatched junction bases: 3. CDR1 and CDR2 from the germline V gene are MNHEY and SVGEGT. CDR3 in amino acids: CASSGLAGSQETQYF. DNA of the CDR3: TGTGCCAGCAGTGGACTAGCGGGATCTCAAGAGACCCAGTACTTC.

CDR3 loop: CASSRTSGSLNEQFF. The CDR3 DNA reads as TGTGCCAGCAGCCGAACTAGCGGGAGTTTAAATGAGCAGTTCTTC. The chain is built from TRBV11-3 and TRBJ2-1; TRBD2 matches 11 bases. Looked up from germline, CDR1 is SGHNT and CDR2 is YENEEA. The CDR3 spans 15 residues. Trimming removed 5 bases from V and 7 bases from J; junction bases left unmatched: 7. Full variable domain (rest looked up from reference TRBV11-3 and TRBJ2-1): EAGVVQSPRYKIIEKKQPVAFWCNPISGHNTLYWYLQNLGQGPELLIRYENEEAVDDSQLPKDRFSAERLKGVDSTLKIQPAELGDSAVYLCASSRTSGSLNEQFFGPGTRLTVL.

The chain has TRBV30 and TRBJ1-6; 7 nucleotides agree with TRBD1. The ends lost 5 bases at V and 7 bases at J; junction bases unmatched: 8. The CDR3 consists of 14 residues. CDR1 GTSNPN and CDR2 SVGIG come from the germline V gene (reference sequence). The CDR3 sequence: CAWRLDRVNSPLHF. CDR3 sequence (DNA): TGTGCCTGGCGCTTAGACAGGGTCAATTCACCCCTCCACTTT.

The chain couples TRBV10-1 to TRBJ2-3; D unresolved. Trimming pared 3 bases from V and 5 bases from J, leaving 12 bases between. This CDR3 has 14 amino acids. The germline CDR1 and CDR2 sequences are WNHNN and SYGVQD (reference sequence). CDR3 region: CASSDARTGDTQYF. As DNA, the CDR3 is TGCGCCAGCAGTGATGCTAGAACGGGAGATACGCAGTATTTT.

The chain is built from TRBV30 and TRBJ1-2, with D hard to call. The CDR3 is 12 amino acids. The germline V and J ends were trimmed by 2 bases and 4 bases, with 8 bases remaining between them. Germline lookup yields CDR1 GTSNPN and CDR2 SVGIG (reference sequence). This CDR3 reads CAWSSGSYGYTF. The DNA of the CDR3 is TGTGCCTGGAGTTCAGGTTCCTATGGCTACACCTTC.

V and J are TRBV11-2 and TRBJ2-1, with 11 bases fitting TRBD2. V lost 7 bases to trimming and J lost 4 bases; unmatched junction nucleotides: 9. The CDR3 covers 16 residues. In germline, CDR1 is SGHAT, CDR2 FQNNGV. CDR3 bases: TGTGCCAGCAACTATTATGGGACTAGCGGATACAATGAGCAGTTCTTC. Protein: CASNYYGTSGYNEQFF.

The V call is TRBV11-2, the J call TRBJ2-1; TRBD2 is a possible D gene (5 bases). This CDR3 is 17 amino acids long. Trimming took 2 bases from V and 0 from J, leaving 14 bases between them. Germline V gene sequence: CDR1 SGHAT, CDR2 FQNNGV. DNA of the CDR3: TGTGCCAGCAGCTTAAGTGGGAGTGCTAGCTCCTACAATGAGCAGTTCTTC. Translating gives CASSLSGSASSYNEQFF.